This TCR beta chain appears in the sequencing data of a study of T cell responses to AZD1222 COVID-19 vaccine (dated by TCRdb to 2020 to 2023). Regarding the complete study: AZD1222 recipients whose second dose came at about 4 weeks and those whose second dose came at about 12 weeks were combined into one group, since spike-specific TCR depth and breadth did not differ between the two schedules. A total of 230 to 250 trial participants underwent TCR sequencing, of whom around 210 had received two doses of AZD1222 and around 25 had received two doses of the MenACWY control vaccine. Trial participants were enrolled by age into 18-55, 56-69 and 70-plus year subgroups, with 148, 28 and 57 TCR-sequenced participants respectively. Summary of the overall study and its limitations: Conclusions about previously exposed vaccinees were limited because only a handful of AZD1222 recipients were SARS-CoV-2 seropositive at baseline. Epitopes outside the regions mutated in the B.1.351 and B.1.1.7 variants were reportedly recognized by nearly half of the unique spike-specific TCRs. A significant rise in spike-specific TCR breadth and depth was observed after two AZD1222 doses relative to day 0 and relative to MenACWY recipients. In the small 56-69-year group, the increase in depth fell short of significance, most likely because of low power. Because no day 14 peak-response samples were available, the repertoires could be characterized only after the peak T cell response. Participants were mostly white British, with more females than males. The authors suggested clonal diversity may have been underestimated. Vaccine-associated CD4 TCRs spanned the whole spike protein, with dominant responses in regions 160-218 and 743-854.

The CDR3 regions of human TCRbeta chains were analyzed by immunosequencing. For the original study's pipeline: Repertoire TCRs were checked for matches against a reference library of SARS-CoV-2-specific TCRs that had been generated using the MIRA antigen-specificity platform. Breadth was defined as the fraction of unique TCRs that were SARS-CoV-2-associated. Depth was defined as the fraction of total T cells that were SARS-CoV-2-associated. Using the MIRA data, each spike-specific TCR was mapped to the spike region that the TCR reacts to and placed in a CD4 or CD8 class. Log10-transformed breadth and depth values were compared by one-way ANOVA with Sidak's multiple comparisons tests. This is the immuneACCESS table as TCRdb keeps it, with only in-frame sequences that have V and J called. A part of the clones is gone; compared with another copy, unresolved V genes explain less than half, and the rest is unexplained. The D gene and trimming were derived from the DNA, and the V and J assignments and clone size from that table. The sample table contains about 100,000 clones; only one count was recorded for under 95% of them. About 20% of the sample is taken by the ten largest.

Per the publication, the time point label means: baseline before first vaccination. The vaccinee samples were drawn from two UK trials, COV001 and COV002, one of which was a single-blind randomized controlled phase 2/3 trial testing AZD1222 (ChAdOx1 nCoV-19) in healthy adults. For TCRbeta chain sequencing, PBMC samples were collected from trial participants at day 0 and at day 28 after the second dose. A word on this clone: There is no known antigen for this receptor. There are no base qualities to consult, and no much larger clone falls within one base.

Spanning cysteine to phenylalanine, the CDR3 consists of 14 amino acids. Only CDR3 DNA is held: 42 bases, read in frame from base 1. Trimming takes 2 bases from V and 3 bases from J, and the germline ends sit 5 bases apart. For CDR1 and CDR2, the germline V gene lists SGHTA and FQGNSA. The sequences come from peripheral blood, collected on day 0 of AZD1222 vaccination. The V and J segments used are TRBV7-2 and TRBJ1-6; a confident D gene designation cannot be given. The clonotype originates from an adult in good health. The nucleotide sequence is TGTGCCAGCAGCTTAATGGGCTATAATTCACCCCTCCACTTT. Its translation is CASSLMGYNSPLHF. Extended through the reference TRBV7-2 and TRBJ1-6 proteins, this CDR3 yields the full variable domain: GAGVSQSPSNKVTEKGKDVELRCDPISGHTALYWYRQSLGQGLEFLIYFQGNSAPDKSGLPSDRFSAERTGGSVSTLTIQRTQQEDSAVYLCASSLMGYNSPLHFGNGTRLTVT.